The 29 T cell receptor beta chains in this list originate from one sample, sequenced in a study of identical twins. TCRdb reanalysed the 5' RACE reads using MiXCR and keeps one entry per CDR3 protein. Altogether about 390,000 distinct CDR3 sequences are present, around 9.7% being singletons, with the ten largest covering 8% to 9.5%. The source material was naive T cells sorted from blood. These receptors all stem from a woman aged 50 to 60 in good health.

There are many counts of this clonotype. The chain carries TRBV7-2 and TRBJ2-1; a possible D gene is TRBD1 (5 bases). CDR3 length: 15 amino acids. Germline CDR1 reads SGHTA; CDR2 reads FQGNSA. Trimming took 1 base from V and 5 from J, leaving 12 bases between them. The CDR3 DNA follows: TGTGCCAGCAGCTTAGACCCCCAGGGTGACAATGAGCAGTTCTTC. The encoded protein is CASSLDPQGDNEQFF.

This clonotype has ten or more counts. The chain carries TRBV25-1 and TRBJ1-6; 9 nucleotides align to TRBD1. CDR1 and CDR2 (germline): MGHDK, SYGVNS. The CDR3 has 16 amino acids. The V gene end was trimmed by 3 bases and the J gene end by 7 bases; junction bases not matched to a gene: 7. CDR3 nucleotides: TGTGCCAGCAGTGATGGTAGAGGGACAGGGAATTCACCCCTCCACTTT. This sequence encodes CASSDGRGTGNSPLHF.

The genes are TRBV7-2 and TRBJ2-1, with 9 positions matching TRBD2. Trimming took 0 bases from V and 8 from J; bases not matched to a gene: 8. Germline CDR1 reads SGHTA; CDR2 reads FQGNSA. This CDR3 contains 16 residues. The CDR3: CASSLAQLAGRDEQFF. For the CDR3, the DNA is TGTGCCAGCAGCTTAGCCCAGCTAGCGGGGCGGGATGAGCAGTTCTTC.

This clonotype was seen more than once but under ten times. The chain has TRBV7-9 and TRBJ2-1; 13 bases are a match to TRBD2. With 4 bases clipped from V and 10 bases from J, the junction kept 22 bases outside the gene matches. Looked up from germline, CDR1 is SEHNR and CDR2 is FQNEAQ (reference sequence). The CDR3 has 20 amino acids. The CDR3 here is CASSSRTGQPWTSGSGEQFF. CDR3 sequence (DNA): TGTGCCAGCAGCTCTCGGACCGGACAGCCTTGGACTAGCGGGAGTGGAGAGCAGTTCTTC.

This chain connects TRBV29-1 to TRBJ2-5; D remains unclear. Between the trimmed V and J ends, which lost 6 bases and 5 bases, there was a span of 19 bases. The V gene's germline CDR1 is SQVTM and CDR2 ANQGSEA. The CDR3 spans 14 residues. The chain's CDR3 is CSVDTLRGSETQYF. The DNA of the CDR3 is TGCAGCGTCGACACCCTCCGTGGATCGGAGACCCAGTACTTC.

The V and J genes are TRBV6-2 or TRBV6-3 and TRBJ2-2; D may be TRBD2 (5 bases). CDR3 length: 14 residues. Trimming pared 7 bases from V and 4 bases from J, leaving 13 bases between. CDR1 is MNHEY and CDR2 is SVGEGT in the germline V gene. The CDR3 region has the DNA TGTGCCAGCAAGACACTAGGCGCCACCGGGGAGCTGTTTTTT. Protein sequence: CASKTLGATGELFF.

The V and J genes are TRBV7-3 and TRBJ1-1, with D hard to call. From germline, CDR1 is SGHTA and CDR2 FQGTGA. CDR3 length equals 13 residues. V dropped 8 bases and J dropped 3 bases, with 13 bases sitting between them. CDR3 sequence: CASAREADTEAFF. DNA of the CDR3: TGTGCCAGCGCTAGAGAGGCGGACACTGAAGCTTTCTTT. Looking up the rest from reference TRBV7-3 and TRBJ1-1 gives the full variable domain: GAGVSQTPSNKVTEKGKYVELRCDPISGHTALYWYRQSLGQGPEFLIYFQGTGAADDSGLPNDRFFAVRPEGSVSTLKIQRTERGDSAVYLCASAREADTEAFFGQGTRLTVV.

V is TRBV5-1 and J is TRBJ1-1; D possibly corresponds to TRBD1 (6 bases). V was cut by 6 bases and J by 3 bases, with 12 bases left in between. The CDR3 has 13 amino acids. The germline V gene encodes CDR1 SGHRS and CDR2 YFSETQ. The CDR3 sequence: CASTDSRYTEAFF. CDR3 DNA sequence: TGCGCCAGCACGGACAGCCGGTACACTGAAGCTTTCTTT.

The V and J genes are TRBV7-3 and TRBJ2-2, with TRBD2 matching over 10 bases. This CDR3 comprises 18 residues. The V and J ends lost 4 bases and 4 bases, in that order; junction bases with no gene match: 12. The germline gives CDR1 SGHTA, CDR2 FQGTGA. The CDR3 spells CASSSNPLAGAGTGELFF. DNA for the CDR3: TGTGCCAGCAGCTCTAATCCCCTAGCGGGAGCGGGCACCGGGGAGCTGTTTTTT.

This chain links TRBV5-1 with TRBJ2-7, with a tentative D call TRBD1 (6 bases). CDR3 size: 15 residues. The germline CDR1 and CDR2 sequences are SGHRS and YFSETQ. V was trimmed by 0 bases and J by 1 base, leaving 11 bases between them. Here the CDR3 reads CASSLARDKSYEQYF. Here the CDR3 DNA reads TGCGCCAGCAGCTTGGCGAGGGACAAGTCCTACGAGCAGTACTTC.

The CDR3 sequence is CASSYSEGTGYTF. CDR3 in DNA: TGTGCCAGCAGTTACTCGGAGGGGACTGGCTACACCTTC. The chain carries TRBV6-6 and TRBJ1-2; maybe TRBD1 (5 bases). The germline V and J ends were trimmed by 0 bases and 7 bases, with 9 bases remaining between them. CDR3 length: 13 amino acids. Germline V gene sequence: CDR1 MNHNY, CDR2 SVGAGI (reference sequence).

This clonotype was found many times. As DNA, the CDR3 is TGTGCCAGCAGTTTAGTGCAGCGGGGAAGCACAGATACGCAGTATTTT. Translated: CASSLVQRGSTDTQYF. V is TRBV27 and J is TRBJ2-3; TRBD2 matches at 7 bases. Germline values: CDR1 MNHEY, CDR2 SMNVEV (reference sequence). The CDR3 runs 16 residues. The V gene end was trimmed by 2 bases and the J gene end by 0 bases; junction bases not matched to a gene: 5.

This clonotype appeared a few times. This sequence joins TRBV7-9 and TRBJ2-5; the D gene is possibly TRBD1 (5 bases). Trimming took 2 bases from V and 5 from J, leaving 18 bases between them. In germline, CDR1 is SEHNR, CDR2 FQNEAQ (reference sequence). The CDR3 is 16 amino acids. As DNA, the CDR3 is TGTGCCAGCAGCTTACAGGGCGCGATAGGGTGGGAGACCCAGTACTTC. It codes for CASSLQGAIGWETQYF.

This clonotype occurred a few times. J is TRBJ2-3 and V is TRBV4-1; maybe TRBD1 (6 bases). Trimming removed 3 bases from V and 4 bases from J, with 20 bases in between. The germline CDR1 and CDR2 sequences are MGHRA and YSYEKL. The CDR3 is 17 residues long. CDR3 protein: CASSQPTTGKGSDTQYF. DNA for the CDR3: TGCGCCAGCAGCCAGCCGACCACAGGGAAGGGGTCAGATACGCAGTATTTT.

This clonotype has more than one count but fewer than ten. The chain combines TRBV20-1 with TRBJ2-5; possible D gene TRBD1, 5 bases. CDR1 DFQATT and CDR2 SNEGSKA come from the germline V gene (reference sequence). The CDR3 has 14 amino acids. Trimming pared 0 bases from V and 0 bases from J, leaving 8 bases between. DNA for the CDR3: TGCAGTGCTAGAGATTGGACACACCAAGAGACCCAGTACTTC. It specifies CSARDWTHQETQYF.

This clonotype was counted many times. This sequence joins TRBV20-1 and TRBJ2-1; D is ambiguous. This CDR3 comprises 14 residues. The V end lost 6 bases, the J end lost 4 bases, and 16 bases lay between the germline ends. Per germline, CDR1 DFQATT and CDR2 SNEGSKA (reference sequence). In DNA, the CDR3 is TGCAGTGCCAAAACTCCTCCCAATTACAATGAGCAGTTCTTC. Translation: CSAKTPPNYNEQFF.

The table lists this clonotype with a few counts. The V call is TRBV27, the J call TRBJ2-5; D is perhaps TRBD1 (5 bases). V lost 2 bases and J lost 2, with 12 bases in between. CDR1 MNHEY and CDR2 SMNVEV come from the germline V gene (reference sequence). CDR3 size: 15 residues. CDR3 protein: CASSLRGNPQETQYF. Here the CDR3 DNA reads TGTGCCAGCAGTTTAAGGGGAAACCCGCAAGAGACCCAGTACTTC.

This clonotype was seen a handful of times. This chain connects TRBV19 to TRBJ2-1; tentatively, D is TRBD1 (6 bases). The CDR3 runs to 15 residues. Germline V gene data show CDR1 as LNHDA and CDR2 as SQIVND (reference sequence). V dropped 5 bases and J dropped 4 bases, with 15 bases sitting between them. The CDR3: CASSQPRGLYNEQFF. The CDR3 DNA follows: TGTGCCAGTAGTCAGCCCAGGGGCCTGTACAATGAGCAGTTCTTC.

This clonotype was counted at least ten times. The gene calls are TRBV12-3 or TRBV12-4 and TRBJ2-7, with 10 bases matching TRBD1. With V trimmed by 3 bases and J by 5 bases, 7 bases remained unmatched. CDR3 length: 15 residues. The CDR3, as DNA: TGTGCCAGCAGTTTGGGACAGGGGTTGAGCGACGAGCAGTACTTC. Translating gives CASSLGQGLSDEQYF.

This clonotype has at least ten counts. J is TRBJ2-3 and V is TRBV5-1; D might be TRBD1 (5 bases). With 0 bases removed from V and 6 bases from J, the gap between germline ends came to 14 bases. The CDR3 length is 15 residues. Germline assignment: CDR1 SGHRS and CDR2 YFSETQ. CDR3 bases: TGCGCCAGCAGCTTGGGGGGCGGCTTTCTTGATACGCAGTATTTT. It codes for CASSLGGGFLDTQYF.

The chain employs TRBV11-1 and TRBJ2-4, with D possibly being TRBD1 or TRBD2 (5 bases each). CDR1 and CDR2 (germline): SGHAT, FQDESV (reference sequence). V was pared by 2 bases and J by 0 bases, with 11 bases between. The CDR3 runs 16 residues. The CDR3 DNA sequence: TGTGCCAGCAGCTTAAAAGAGGGACCAGCCAAAAACATTCAGTACTTC. Residues: CASSLKEGPAKNIQYF. The full variable domain, in which reference TRBV11-1 and TRBJ2-4 provide the parts outside the CDR3, is EAEVAQSPRYKITEKSQAVAFWCDPISGHATLYWYRQILGQGPELLVQFQDESVVDDSQLPKDRFSAERLKGVDSTLKIQPAELGDSAMYLCASSLKEGPAKNIQYFGAGTRLSVL.

J is TRBJ1-2 and V is TRBV12-3 or TRBV12-4; 7 bases are a match to TRBD1. The CDR3 is 15 amino acids. Losses at the gene ends were 4 bases for V and 6 bases for J; bases not matched to a gene: 11. DNA for the CDR3: TGTGCCAGCAGTTCGGACAGGCCCGGAGGGGATGGCTACACCTTC. Translating it yields CASSSDRPGGDGYTF.

The table lists this clonotype with a few counts. The V gene is TRBV5-1, the J gene TRBJ1-4; no firm D call. The CDR3 loop spans 16 amino acids. The V end lost 0 bases, the J end lost 3 bases, and 12 bases lay between the germline ends. Germline CDR1 is SGHRS and CDR2 is YFSETQ. CDR3 in DNA: TGCGCCAGCAGCTTGGAGGCGGCAGCATCTAATGAAAAACTGTTTTTT. It is translated as CASSLEAAASNEKLFF.

In its sample, this clonotype was seen many times. This chain links TRBV29-1 with TRBJ2-1, with unresolved D. CDR3 length: 13 amino acids. Trimming removed 3 bases from V and 2 bases from J, with 8 bases in between. Germline-derived CDR1 and CDR2 are SQVTM and ANQGSEA. The CDR3 nucleotides read TGCAGCGTTGATGCCGGCACCTACAATGAGCAGTTCTTC. Translating it yields CSVDAGTYNEQFF.

This clonotype was picked up a small number of times. The rearrangement uses TRBV7-2 and TRBJ2-3; perhaps TRBD2 as D (5 bases). The V gene lost 4 bases and the J gene lost 1 base, with 12 bases spanning the gap. Germline V gene sequence: CDR1 SGHTA, CDR2 FQGNSA. The CDR3 totals 15 residues. Written as DNA, the CDR3 is TGTGCCAGCAGCTCACCCGCGGGTCGCACAGATACGCAGTATTTT. Translating it yields CASSSPAGRTDTQYF.

This chain connects TRBV6-5 to TRBJ1-1; TRBD1 agrees at 9 bases. J gave up 13 bases and V 9 bases, and 9 bases lay outside the gene matches. Looked up from germline, CDR1 is MNHEY and CDR2 is SVGAGI. The CDR3 loop spans 11 amino acids. CDR3 region: CASGQGPLGFF. CDR3 DNA: TGTGCCAGTGGACAGGGGCCCTTAGGTTTCTTT.

The V call is TRBV15, the J call TRBJ2-1; the D is unclear. With 0 bases removed from V and 6 bases from J, the gap between germline ends came to 6 bases. The CDR3 is 13 amino acids. Germline V lookup: CDR1 LNHNV, CDR2 YYDKDF (reference sequence). As DNA, the CDR3 is TGTGCCACCAGCAGAGATAGGACCAATGAGCAGTTCTTC. Its translation is CATSRDRTNEQFF.

This clonotype was seen only a few times. This chain connects TRBV15 to TRBJ1-1, with D uncertain. This CDR3 contains 13 residues. Germline CDR1 reads LNHNV; CDR2 reads YYDKDF (reference sequence). The V gene lost 5 bases and the J gene lost 6 bases, with 13 bases spanning the gap. The CDR3 DNA sequence: TGTGCCACCAGCGGGCATTCAACCCCTGAAGCTTTCTTT. Protein: CATSGHSTPEAFF.

A word on this clonotype: One end of the junction varies from germline; a read error may be responsible. This sequence joins TRBV12-3 or TRBV12-4 and TRBJ1-5; D might be TRBD1 (5 bases). The length of the CDR3 is 16 residues. CDR3 bases: TGTGCCTGCAGTTTATGGTCGTGGGGGTCGAATCAGCCCCAGCATTTT. Translating gives CACSLWSWGSNQPQHF.